This TCR beta chain is from a study of blood T cell repertoires in COVID-19. The V gene's germline CDR1 is SEHNR and CDR2 FQNEAQ (reference sequence). The CDR3 loop spans 14 amino acids. V was shortened by 5 bases and J by 4 bases, with 9 bases between the two germline ends. TCRdb's copy holds only in-frame clones and misses some; the assay was immunoSEQ multiplex PCR. The data contain around 260,000 clones, approximately 83% of them singletons. The chain has TRBV7-9 and TRBJ1-6; D call uncertain. Sequenced sample: PBMCs or T cells enriched from blood (not recorded which). This TCR was recovered from a woman aged 25 to 39 who had recovered from COVID-19. Written as DNA, the CDR3 is TGTGCCAGCAGCCTCGACGGGTATAATTCACCCCTCCACTTT. It is translated as CASSLDGYNSPLHF.